The present T cell receptor (beta chain) was sequenced within a study of blood T cells in healthy people across ages. Comment on this clonotype: A read error may account for a junction end that differs from germline.

A J-beta primer mix and a sample-barcoded 5' primer were used in a second PCR of roughly 6 to 11 cycles. TCRdb re-analysed the 5' RACE reads in MiXCR, keeping a single row per CDR3 protein. The data contain about 900,000 distinct CDR3 sequences, around 46% of them singletons. Sequenced material: blood. The receptor was isolated from a man aged 30 to 45 in good health.

The CDR3 DNA follows: TGTGCCAGCAGCCTCACAGGGGGCGCGATTGGTGGCCACACCTTC. Translation gives CASSLTGGAIGGHTF. The V and J genes are TRBV4-2 and TRBJ1-2; TRBD1 aligns across 9 bases. The V gene's germline CDR1 is LGHNA and CDR2 YNFKEQ. The CDR3 contains 15 residues.